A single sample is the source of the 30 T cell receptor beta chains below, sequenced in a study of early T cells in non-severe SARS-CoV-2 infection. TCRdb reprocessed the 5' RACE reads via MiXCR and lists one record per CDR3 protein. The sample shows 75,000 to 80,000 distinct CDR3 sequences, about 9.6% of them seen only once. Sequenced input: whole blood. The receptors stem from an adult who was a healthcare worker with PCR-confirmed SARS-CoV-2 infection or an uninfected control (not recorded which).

CDR3 nucleotides: TGTGCCAGCAGCCAAGGGGCCCTAGCGGGGGGCTCGAGCGAGCAGTTCTTC. It translates to CASSQGALAGGSSEQFF. This chain links TRBV3-1 with TRBJ2-1; TRBD2 aligns across 11 bases. Germline CDR1 reads LGHDT; CDR2 reads YNNKEL (reference sequence). The CDR3 is 17 amino acids. V was pared by 1 base and J by 10 bases, with 12 bases of the junction left unmatched.

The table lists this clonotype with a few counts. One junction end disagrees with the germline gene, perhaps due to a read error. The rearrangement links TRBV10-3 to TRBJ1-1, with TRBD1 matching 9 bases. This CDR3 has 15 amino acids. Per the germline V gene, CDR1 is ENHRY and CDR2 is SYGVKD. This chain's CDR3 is CACQQGAEVNTEVFF. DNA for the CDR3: TGTGCCTGTCAACAGGGGGCCGAGGTGAACACTGAAGTTTTCTTT.

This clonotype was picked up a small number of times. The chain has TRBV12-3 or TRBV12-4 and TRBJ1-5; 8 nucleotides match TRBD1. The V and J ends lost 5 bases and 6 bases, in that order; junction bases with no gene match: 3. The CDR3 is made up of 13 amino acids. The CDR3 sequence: CASSIQGGQPQHF. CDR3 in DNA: TGTGCCAGCAGTATACAGGGGGGTCAGCCCCAGCATTTT.

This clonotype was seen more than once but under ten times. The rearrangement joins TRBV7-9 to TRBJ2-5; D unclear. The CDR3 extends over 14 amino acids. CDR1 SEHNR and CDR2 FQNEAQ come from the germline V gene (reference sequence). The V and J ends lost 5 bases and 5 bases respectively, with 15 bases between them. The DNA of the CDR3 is TGTGCCAGCAGCCGACCCTTGAATCGGGAGACCCAGTACTTC. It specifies CASSRPLNRETQYF.

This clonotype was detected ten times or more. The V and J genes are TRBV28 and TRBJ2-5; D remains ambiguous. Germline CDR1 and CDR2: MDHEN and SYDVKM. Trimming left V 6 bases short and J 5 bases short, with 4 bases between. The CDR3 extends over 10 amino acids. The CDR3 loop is CASRGETQYF. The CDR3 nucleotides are TGTGCCAGCAGGGGGGAGACCCAGTACTTC.

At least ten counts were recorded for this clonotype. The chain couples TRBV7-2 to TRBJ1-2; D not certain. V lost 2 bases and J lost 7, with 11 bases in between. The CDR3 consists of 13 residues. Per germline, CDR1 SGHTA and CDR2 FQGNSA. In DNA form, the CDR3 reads TGTGCCAGCAGCTTAAACTCAGGTCTTGGCTACACCTTC. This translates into CASSLNSGLGYTF. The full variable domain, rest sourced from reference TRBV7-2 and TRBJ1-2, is GAGVSQSPSNKVTEKGKDVELRCDPISGHTALYWYRQSLGQGLEFLIYFQGNSAPDKSGLPSDRFSAERTGGSVSTLTIQRTQQEDSAVYLCASSLNSGLGYTFGSGTRLTVV.

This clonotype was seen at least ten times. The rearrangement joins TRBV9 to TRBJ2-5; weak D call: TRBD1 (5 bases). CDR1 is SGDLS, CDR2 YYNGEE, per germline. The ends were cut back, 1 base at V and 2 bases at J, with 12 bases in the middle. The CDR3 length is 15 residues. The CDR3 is CASSVHGTGQETQYF. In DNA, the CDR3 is TGTGCCAGCAGCGTACACGGTACAGGACAAGAGACCCAGTACTTC. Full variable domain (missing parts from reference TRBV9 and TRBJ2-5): DSGVTQTPKHLITATGQRVTLRCSPRSGDLSVYWYQQSLDQGLQFLIQYYNGEERAKGNILERFSAQQFPDLHSELNLSSLELGDSALYFCASSVHGTGQETQYFGPGTRLLVL.

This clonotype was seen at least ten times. Here the CDR3 DNA reads TGTGCCAGCAGTCCCCAGTCAACTAATGAAAAACTGTTTTTT. Its translation is CASSPQSTNEKLFF. The chain links TRBV12-3 or TRBV12-4 to TRBJ1-4; D not certain. The CDR3 spans 14 residues. V lost 5 bases, J lost 0 bases, and 7 bases lay in between.

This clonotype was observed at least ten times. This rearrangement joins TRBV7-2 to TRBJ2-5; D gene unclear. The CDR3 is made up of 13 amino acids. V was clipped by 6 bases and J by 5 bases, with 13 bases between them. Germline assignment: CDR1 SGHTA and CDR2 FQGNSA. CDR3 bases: TGTGCCAGCAGTCCAGGATCCCCCGAGACCCAGTACTTC. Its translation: CASSPGSPETQYF.

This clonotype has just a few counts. The CDR3 DNA reads as TGTGCCAGCAAAATTAGCGGGGCGAACACCGGGGAGCTGTTTTTT. Translating it yields CASKISGANTGELFF. V and J are TRBV27 and TRBJ2-2, with 8 nucleotides matching TRBD2. Unmatched junction bases numbered 4, after V lost 7 bases and J lost 0 bases. CDR3 length: 15 amino acids. Germline assignment: CDR1 MNHEY and CDR2 SMNVEV (reference sequence).

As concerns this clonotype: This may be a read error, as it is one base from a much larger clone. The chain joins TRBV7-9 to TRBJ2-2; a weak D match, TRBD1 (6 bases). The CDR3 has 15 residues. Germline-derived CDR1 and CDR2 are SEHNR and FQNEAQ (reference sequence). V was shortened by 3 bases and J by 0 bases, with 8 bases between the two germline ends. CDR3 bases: TGTGCCAGCAGCTTTCAGGGGTCGAACACCGGGGAGCTGTTTTTT. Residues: CASSFQGSNTGELFF.

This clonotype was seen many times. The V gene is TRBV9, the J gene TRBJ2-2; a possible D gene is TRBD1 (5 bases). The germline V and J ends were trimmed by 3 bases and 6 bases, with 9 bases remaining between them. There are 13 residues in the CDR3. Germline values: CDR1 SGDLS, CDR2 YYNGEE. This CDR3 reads CASSGWGPGELFF. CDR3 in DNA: TGTGCCAGCAGCGGGTGGGGCCCCGGGGAGCTGTTTTTT.

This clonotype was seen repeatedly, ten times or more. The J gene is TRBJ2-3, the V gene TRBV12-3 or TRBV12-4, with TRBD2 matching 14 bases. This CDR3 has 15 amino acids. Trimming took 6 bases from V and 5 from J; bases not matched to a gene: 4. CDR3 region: CASSGTSGSRDTQYF. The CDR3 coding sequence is TGTGCCAGCAGCGGGACTAGCGGGAGTCGAGATACGCAGTATTTT.

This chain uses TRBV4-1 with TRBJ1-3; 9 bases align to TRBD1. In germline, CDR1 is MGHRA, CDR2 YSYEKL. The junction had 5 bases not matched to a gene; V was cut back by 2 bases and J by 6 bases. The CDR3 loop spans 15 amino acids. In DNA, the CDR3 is TGCGCCAGCAGCCAAACTACAGGGGGCGAAAACACCATATATTTT. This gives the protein CASSQTTGGENTIYF.

The CDR3: CASSEDLQETQYF. CDR3 sequence (DNA): TGTGCCAGCAGTGAAGACTTGCAAGAGACCCAGTACTTC. The chain links TRBV2 to TRBJ2-5; D is unresolved. There are 13 residues in the CDR3. The germline V and J ends were trimmed by 1 base and 2 bases, with 5 bases remaining between them. From germline, CDR1 is SNHLY and CDR2 FYNNEI.

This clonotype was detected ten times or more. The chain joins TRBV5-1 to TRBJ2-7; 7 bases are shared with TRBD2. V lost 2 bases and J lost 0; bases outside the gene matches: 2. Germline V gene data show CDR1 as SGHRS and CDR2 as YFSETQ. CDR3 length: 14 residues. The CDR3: CASSFRGSSYEQYF. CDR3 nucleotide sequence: TGCGCCAGCAGCTTCCGCGGGAGCTCCTACGAGCAGTACTTC.

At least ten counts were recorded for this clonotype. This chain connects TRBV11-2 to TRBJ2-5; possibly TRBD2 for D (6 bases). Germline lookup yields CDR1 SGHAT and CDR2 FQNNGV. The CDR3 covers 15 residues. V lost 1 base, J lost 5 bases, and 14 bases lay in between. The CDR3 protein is CASSLGGRRVETQYF. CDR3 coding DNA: TGTGCCAGCAGCTTAGGGGGGAGGCGAGTGGAGACCCAGTACTTC.

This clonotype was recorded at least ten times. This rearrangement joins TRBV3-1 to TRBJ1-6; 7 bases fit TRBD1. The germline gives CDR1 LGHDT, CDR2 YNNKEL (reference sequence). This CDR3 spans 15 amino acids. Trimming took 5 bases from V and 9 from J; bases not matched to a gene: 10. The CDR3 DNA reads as TGTGCCAGCAGCGCGACCCCCGGACAGGCTTCACCCCTCCACTTT. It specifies CASSATPGQASPLHF.

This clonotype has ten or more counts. This CDR3 is CSARDSGGGHTEAFF. CDR3 coding DNA: TGCAGTGCTAGAGACTCCGGGGGAGGGCACACTGAAGCTTTCTTT. The chain couples TRBV20-1 to TRBJ1-1; tentative D call: TRBD1 (5 bases). The CDR3 has 15 residues. Between the trimmed V and J ends, which lost 0 bases and 3 bases, there was a span of 14 bases. In germline, CDR1 is DFQATT, CDR2 SNEGSKA (reference sequence).

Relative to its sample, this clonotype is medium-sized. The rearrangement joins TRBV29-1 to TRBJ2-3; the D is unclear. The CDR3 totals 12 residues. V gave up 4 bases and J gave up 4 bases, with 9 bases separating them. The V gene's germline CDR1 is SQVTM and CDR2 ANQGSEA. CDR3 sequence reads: CSVVDGSDTQYF. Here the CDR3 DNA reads TGCAGCGTTGTGGATGGATCAGATACGCAGTATTTT.

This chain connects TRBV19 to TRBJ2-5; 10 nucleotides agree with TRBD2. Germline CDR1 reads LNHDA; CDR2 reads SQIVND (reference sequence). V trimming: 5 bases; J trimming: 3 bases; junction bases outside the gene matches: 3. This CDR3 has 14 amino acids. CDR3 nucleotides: TGTGCCAGTAGTTTGGGGACTAGCGAAGAGACCCAGTACTTC. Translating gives CASSLGTSEETQYF. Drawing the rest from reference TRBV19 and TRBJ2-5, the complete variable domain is DGGITQSPKYLFRKEGQNVTLSCEQNLNHDAMYWYRQDPGQGLRLIYYSQIVNDFQKGDIAEGYSVSREKKESFPLTVTSAQKNPTAFYLCASSLGTSEETQYFGPGTRLLVL.

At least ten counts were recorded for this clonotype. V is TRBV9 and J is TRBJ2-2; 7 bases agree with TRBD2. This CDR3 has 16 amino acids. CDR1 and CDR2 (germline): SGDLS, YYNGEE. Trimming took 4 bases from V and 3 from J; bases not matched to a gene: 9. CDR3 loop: CASSTGGSFDTGELFF. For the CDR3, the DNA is TGTGCCAGCAGCACAGGCGGGAGCTTTGACACCGGGGAGCTGTTTTTT. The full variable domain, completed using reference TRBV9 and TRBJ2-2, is DSGVTQTPKHLITATGQRVTLRCSPRSGDLSVYWYQQSLDQGLQFLIQYYNGEERAKGNILERFSAQQFPDLHSELNLSSLELGDSALYFCASSTGGSFDTGELFFGEGSRLTVL.

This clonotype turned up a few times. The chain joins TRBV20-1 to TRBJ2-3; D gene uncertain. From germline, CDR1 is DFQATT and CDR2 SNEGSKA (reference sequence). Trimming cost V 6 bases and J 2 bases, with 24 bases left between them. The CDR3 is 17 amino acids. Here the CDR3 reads CSANPPPPLGNTDTQYF. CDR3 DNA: TGCAGTGCAAACCCGCCCCCCCCTCTAGGTAACACAGATACGCAGTATTTT.

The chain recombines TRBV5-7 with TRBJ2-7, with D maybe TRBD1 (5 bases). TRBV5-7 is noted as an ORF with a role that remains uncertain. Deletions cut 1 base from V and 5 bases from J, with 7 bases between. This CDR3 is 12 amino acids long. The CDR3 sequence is CASSLRRDEQYF. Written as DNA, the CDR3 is TGTGCCAGCAGCTTGCGCAGGGACGAGCAGTACTTC.

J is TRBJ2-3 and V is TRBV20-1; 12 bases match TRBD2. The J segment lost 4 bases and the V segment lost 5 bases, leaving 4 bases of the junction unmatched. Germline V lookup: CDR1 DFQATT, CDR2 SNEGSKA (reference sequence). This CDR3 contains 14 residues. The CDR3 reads CSARLAGAPDTQYF. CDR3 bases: TGCAGTGCTCGACTAGCGGGAGCCCCAGATACGCAGTATTTT.

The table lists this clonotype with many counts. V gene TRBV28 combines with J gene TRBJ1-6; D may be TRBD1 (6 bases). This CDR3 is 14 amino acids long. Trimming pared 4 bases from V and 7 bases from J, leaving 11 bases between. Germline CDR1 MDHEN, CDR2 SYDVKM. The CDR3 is CASSSGDNNSPLHF. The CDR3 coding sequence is TGTGCCAGCAGTTCAGGGGATAACAATTCACCCCTCCACTTT.

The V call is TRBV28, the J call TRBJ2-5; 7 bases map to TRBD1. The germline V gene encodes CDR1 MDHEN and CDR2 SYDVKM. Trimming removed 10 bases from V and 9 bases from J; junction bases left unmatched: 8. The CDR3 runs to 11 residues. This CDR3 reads CATHIQGAQYF. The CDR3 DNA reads TGTGCCACCCATATTCAGGGGGCCCAGTACTTC.

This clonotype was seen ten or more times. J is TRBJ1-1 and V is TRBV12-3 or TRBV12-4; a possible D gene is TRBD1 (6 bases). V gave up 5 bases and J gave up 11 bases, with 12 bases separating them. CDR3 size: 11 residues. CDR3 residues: CASSQTGWAFF. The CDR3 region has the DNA TGTGCCAGCAGTCAAACAGGGTGGGCTTTCTTT.

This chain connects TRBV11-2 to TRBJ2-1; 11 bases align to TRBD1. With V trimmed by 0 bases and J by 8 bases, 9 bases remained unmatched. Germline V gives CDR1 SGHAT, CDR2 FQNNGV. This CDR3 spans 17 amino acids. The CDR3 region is CASSLDPRDRGFYEQFF. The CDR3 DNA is TGTGCCAGCAGCTTAGACCCCAGGGACAGGGGGTTTTATGAGCAGTTCTTC.

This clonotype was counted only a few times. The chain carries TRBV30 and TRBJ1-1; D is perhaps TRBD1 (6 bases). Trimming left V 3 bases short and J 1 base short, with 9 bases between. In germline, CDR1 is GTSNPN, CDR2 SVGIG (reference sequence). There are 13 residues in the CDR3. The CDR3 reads CAWRETGNTEAFF. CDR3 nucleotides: TGTGCCTGGAGGGAGACAGGGAACACTGAAGCTTTCTTT.